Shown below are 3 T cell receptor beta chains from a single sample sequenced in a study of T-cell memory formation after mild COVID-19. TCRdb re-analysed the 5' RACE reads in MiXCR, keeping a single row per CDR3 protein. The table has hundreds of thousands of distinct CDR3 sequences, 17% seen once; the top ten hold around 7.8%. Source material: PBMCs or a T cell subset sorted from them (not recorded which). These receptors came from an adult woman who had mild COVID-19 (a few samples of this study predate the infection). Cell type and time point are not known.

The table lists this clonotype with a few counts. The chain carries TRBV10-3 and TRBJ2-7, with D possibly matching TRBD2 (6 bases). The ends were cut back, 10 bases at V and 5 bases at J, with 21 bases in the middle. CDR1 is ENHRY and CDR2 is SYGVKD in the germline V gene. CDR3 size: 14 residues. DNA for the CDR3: TGTGCCACCCGCCAGGTTGCGGGGCACGACGAGCAGTACTTC. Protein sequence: CATRQVAGHDEQYF.

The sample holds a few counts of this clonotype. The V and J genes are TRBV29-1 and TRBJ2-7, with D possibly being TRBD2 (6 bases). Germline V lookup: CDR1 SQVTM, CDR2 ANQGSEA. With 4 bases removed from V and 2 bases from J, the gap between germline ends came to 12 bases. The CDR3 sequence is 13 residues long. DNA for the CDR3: TGCAGCGTTGTGGGGGGTCCTACCTACGAGCAGTACTTC. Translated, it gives CSVVGGPTYEQYF.

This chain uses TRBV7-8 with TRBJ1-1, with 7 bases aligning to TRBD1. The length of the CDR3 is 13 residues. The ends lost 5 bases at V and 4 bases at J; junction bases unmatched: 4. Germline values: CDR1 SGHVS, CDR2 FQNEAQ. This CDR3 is CASSVTGATEAFF. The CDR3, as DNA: TGTGCCAGCAGCGTCACAGGGGCCACTGAAGCTTTCTTT. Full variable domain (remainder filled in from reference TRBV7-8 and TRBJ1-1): GAGVSQSPRYKVAKRGQDVALRCDPISGHVSLFWYQQALGQGPEFLTYFQNEAQLDKSGLPSDRFFAERPEGSVSTLKIQRTQQEDSAVYLCASSVTGATEAFFGQGTRLTVV.